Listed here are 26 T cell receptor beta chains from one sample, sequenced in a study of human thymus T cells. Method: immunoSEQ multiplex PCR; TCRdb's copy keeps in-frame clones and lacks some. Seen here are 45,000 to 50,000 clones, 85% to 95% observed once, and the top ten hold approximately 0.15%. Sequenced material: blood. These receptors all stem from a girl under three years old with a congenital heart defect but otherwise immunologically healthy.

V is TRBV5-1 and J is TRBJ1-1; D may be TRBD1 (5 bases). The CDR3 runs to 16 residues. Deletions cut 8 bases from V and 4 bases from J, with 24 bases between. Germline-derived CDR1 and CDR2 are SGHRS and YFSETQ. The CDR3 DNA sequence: TGCGCCAGTCAGGACCAGGTAGCCCGGAGGGGCACTGAAGCTTTCTTT. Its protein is CASQDQVARRGTEAFF. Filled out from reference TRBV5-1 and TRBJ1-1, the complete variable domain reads KAGVTQTPRYLIKTRGQQVTLSCSPISGHRSVSWYQQTPGQGLQFLFEYFSETQRNKGNFPGRFSGRQFSNSRSEMNVSTLELGDSALYLCASQDQVARRGTEAFFGQGTRLTVV.

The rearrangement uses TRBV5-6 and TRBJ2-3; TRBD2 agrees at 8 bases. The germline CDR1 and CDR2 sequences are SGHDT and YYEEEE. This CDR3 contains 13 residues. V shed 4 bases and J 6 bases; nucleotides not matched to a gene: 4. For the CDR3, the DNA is TGTGCCAGCAGCGAACTAGCGGTTGATACGCAGTATTTT. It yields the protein CASSELAVDTQYF.

CDR3 loop: CSVGTPYGYTF. The CDR3 DNA reads as TGCAGCGTTGGTACCCCGTATGGCTACACCTTC. This rearrangement joins TRBV29-1 to TRBJ1-2; no clear D gene. Germline V gene lookup returns CDR1 SQVTM and CDR2 ANQGSEA. V lost 4 bases and J 5 bases, leaving 8 bases between the germline ends. The CDR3 has 11 amino acids.

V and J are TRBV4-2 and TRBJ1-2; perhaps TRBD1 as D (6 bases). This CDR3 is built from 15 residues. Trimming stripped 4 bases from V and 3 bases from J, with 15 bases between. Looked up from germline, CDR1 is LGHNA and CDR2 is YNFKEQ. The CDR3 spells CASSPSGGADYGYTF. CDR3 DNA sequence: TGTGCCAGCAGCCCAAGTGGGGGCGCGGACTATGGCTACACCTTC.

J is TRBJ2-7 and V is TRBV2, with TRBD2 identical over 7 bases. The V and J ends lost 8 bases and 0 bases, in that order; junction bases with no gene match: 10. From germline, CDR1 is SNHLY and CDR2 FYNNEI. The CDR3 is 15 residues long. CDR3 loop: CASLERGGRSYEQYF. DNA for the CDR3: TGTGCCAGCCTAGAGCGGGGCGGCCGCTCCTACGAGCAGTACTTC.

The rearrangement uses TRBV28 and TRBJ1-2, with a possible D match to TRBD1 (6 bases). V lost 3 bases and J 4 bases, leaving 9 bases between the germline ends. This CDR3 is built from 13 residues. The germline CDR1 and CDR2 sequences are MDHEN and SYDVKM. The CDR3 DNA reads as TGTGCCAGCAGTTTCGGACAGATCTATGGCTACACCTTC. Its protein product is CASSFGQIYGYTF.

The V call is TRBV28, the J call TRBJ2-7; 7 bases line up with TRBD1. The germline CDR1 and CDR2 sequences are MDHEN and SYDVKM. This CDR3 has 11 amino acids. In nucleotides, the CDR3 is TGTGCAAGAGGCAGGGGGTACGAGCAGTACTTC. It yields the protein CARGRGYEQYF.

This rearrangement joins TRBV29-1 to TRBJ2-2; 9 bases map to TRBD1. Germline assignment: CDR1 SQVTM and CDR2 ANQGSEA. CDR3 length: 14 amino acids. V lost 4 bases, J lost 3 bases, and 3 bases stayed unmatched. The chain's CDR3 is CSVGTGGHTGELFF. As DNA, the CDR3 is TGCAGCGTTGGTACAGGGGGCCACACCGGGGAGCTGTTTTTT.

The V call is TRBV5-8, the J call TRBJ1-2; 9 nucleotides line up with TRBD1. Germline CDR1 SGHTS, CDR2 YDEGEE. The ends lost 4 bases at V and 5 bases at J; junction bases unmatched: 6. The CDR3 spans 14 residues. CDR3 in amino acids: CASSLGQGNYGYTF. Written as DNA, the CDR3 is TGTGCCAGCAGCCTGGGACAGGGAAATTATGGCTACACCTTC.

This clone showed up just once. The CDR3 sequence: CASSLATRSGANVLTF. CDR3 coding DNA: TGTGCCAGCAGCTTAGCGACCCGCTCTGGGGCCAACGTCCTGACTTTC. The rearrangement joins TRBV7-2 to TRBJ2-6; D call uncertain. Trimming took 0 bases from V and 0 from J, leaving 6 bases between them. There are 16 residues in the CDR3. Germline V gene lookup returns CDR1 SGHTA and CDR2 FQGNSA.

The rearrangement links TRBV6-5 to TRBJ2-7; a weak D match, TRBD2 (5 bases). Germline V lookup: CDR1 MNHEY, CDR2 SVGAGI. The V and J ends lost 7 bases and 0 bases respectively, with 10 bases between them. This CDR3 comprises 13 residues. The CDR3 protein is CASTSGTSYEQYF. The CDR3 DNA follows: TGTGCCAGCACCAGCGGAACCTCCTACGAGCAGTACTTC.

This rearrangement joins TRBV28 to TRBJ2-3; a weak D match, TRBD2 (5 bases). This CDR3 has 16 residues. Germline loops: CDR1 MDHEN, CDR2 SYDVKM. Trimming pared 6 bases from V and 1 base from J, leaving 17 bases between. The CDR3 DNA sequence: TGTGCCAGCAGCCCCGCCCTAGCTGCGGGCACAGATACGCAGTATTTT. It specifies CASSPALAAGTDTQYF.

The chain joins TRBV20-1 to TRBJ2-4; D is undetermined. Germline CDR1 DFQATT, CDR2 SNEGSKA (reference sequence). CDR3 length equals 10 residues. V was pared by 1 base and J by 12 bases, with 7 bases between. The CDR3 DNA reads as TGCAGTGCTAGAGGCCCTGGTCAGTACTTC. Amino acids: CSARGPGQYF.

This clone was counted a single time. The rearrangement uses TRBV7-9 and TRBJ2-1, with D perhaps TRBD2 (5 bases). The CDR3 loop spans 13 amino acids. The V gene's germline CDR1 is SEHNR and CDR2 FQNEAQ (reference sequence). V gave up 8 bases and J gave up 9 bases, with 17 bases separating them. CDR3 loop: CASATRALGEQFF. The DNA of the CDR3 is TGTGCCAGCGCGACGCGGGCTCTCGGTGAGCAGTTCTTC.

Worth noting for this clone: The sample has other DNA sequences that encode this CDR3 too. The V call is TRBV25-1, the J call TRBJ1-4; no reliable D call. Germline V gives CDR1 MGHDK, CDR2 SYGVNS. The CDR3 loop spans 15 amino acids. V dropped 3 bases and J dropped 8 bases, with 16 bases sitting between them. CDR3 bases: TGTGCCAGCAGTGACCCCATCCCATCGGGCGAAAAACTGTTTTTT. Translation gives CASSDPIPSGEKLFF. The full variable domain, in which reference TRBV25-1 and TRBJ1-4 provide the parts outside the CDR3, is EADIYQTPRYLVIGTGKKITLECSQTMGHDKMYWYQQDPGMELHLIHYSYGVNSTEKGDLSSESTVSRIRTEHFPLTLESARPSHTSQYLCASSDPIPSGEKLFFGSGTQLSVL.

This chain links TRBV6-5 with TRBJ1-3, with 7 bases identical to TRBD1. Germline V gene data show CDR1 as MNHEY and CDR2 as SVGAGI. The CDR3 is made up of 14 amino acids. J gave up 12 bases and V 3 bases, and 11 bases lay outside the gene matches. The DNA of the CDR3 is TGTGCCAGCAGTTATAAGGCTGTGGGGACAGTCATATATTTT. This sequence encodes CASSYKAVGTVIYF.

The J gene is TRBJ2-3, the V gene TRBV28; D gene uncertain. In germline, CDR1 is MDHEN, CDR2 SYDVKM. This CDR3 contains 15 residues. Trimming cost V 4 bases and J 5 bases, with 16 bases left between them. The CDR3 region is CASSSFGSPGDTQYF. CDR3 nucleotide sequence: TGTGCCAGCAGTTCCTTTGGGTCGCCCGGAGATACGCAGTATTTT.

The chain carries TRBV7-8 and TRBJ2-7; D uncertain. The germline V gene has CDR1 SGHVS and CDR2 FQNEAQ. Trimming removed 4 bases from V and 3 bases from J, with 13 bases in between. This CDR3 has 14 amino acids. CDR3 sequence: CASSSRPKNYEQYF. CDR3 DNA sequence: TGTGCCAGCAGCTCCCGGCCCAAGAACTACGAGCAGTACTTC.

The CDR3 DNA sequence: TGTGCCAGCAGCCCAAGGGCTAGCGGGAGCCCTAGCACAGATACGCAGTATTTT. This gives the protein CASSPRASGSPSTDTQYF. The V and J genes are TRBV28 and TRBJ2-3; 10 bases are shared with TRBD2. V shed 6 bases and J 0 bases; nucleotides not matched to a gene: 12. Germline V CDR1 and CDR2: MDHEN, SYDVKM. The CDR3 loop spans 18 amino acids.

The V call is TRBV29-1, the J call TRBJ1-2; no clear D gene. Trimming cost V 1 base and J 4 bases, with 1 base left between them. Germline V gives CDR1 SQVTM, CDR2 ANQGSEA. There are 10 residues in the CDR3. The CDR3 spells CSVEGYGYTF. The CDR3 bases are TGCAGCGTTGAAGGCTATGGCTACACCTTC.

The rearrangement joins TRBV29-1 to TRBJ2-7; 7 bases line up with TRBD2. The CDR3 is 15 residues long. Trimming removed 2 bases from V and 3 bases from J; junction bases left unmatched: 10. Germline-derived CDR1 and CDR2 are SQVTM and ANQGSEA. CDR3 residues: CSVERSASGYYEQYF. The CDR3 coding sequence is TGCAGCGTTGAAAGATCGGCTAGCGGATACTACGAGCAGTACTTC.

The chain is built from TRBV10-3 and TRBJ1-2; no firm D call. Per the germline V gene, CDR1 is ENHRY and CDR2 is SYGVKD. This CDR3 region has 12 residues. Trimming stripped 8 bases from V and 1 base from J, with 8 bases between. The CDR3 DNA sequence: TGTGCCATCTTCAGGCTTAACTATGGCTACACCTTC. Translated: CAIFRLNYGYTF.

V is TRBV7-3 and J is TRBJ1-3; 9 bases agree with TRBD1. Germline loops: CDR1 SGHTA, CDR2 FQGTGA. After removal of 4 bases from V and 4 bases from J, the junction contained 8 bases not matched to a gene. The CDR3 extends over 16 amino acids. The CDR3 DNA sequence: TGTGCCAGCAGCTCCATAAACAGGGGGCGCGGAAACACCATATATTTT. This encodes CASSSINRGRGNTIYF.

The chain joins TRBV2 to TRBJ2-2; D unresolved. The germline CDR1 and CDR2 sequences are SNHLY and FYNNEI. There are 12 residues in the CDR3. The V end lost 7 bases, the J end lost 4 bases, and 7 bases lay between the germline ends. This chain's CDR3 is CASIGGTGELFF. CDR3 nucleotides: TGTGCCAGCATTGGCGGCACCGGGGAGCTGTTTTTT.

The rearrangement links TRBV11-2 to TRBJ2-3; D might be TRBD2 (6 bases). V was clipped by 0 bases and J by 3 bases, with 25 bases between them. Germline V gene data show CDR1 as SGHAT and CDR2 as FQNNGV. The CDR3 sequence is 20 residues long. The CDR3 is CASSLDPLAPRYPGTDTQYF. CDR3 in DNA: TGTGCCAGCAGCTTAGATCCCCTAGCGCCGCGATATCCGGGAACAGATACGCAGTATTTT.

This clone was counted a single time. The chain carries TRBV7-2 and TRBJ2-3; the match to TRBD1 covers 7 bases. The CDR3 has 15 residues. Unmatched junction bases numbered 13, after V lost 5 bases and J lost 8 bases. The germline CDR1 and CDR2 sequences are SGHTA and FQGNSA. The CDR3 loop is CASSPLGGRAGTQYF. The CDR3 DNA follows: TGTGCCAGCAGCCCCCTAGGGGGCCGGGCTGGTACGCAGTATTTT. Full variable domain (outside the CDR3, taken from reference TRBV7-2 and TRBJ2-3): GAGVSQSPSNKVTEKGKDVELRCDPISGHTALYWYRQSLGQGLEFLIYFQGNSAPDKSGLPSDRFSAERTGGSVSTLTIQRTQQEDSAVYLCASSPLGGRAGTQYFGPGTRLTVL.